The 29 T cell receptor beta chains below come from one sample, sequenced in a study of T cells expressing NK-cell markers. TCRdb reprocessed the 5' RACE reads and reports one entry per CDR3 protein, with no DNA. This table lists some 390,000 distinct CDR3 sequences. The sequencing sample was made of blood T cells: a sorted CD56 or NKG2C T cell subset, CD4+ or CD8+ T cells, or bulk PBMC T cells (not recorded which). The receptors were gathered from a woman between 50 and 59 years old in good health.

The chain recombines TRBV12-3 or TRBV12-4 with TRBJ2-2; there is no DNA to check the TCRdb D call of TRBD2. This CDR3 is 16 amino acids long. This CDR3 is CASKLPIAKNTGELFF.

V gene TRBV30 combines with J gene TRBJ1-5. The CDR3 totals 14 residues. Germline CDR1 reads GTSNPN; CDR2 reads SVGIG (reference sequence). The CDR3 reads CAWGPNGSNQPQHF.

V and J are TRBV7-2 and TRBJ2-1. Germline CDR1 SGHTA, CDR2 FQGNSA. The CDR3 extends over 14 amino acids. CDR3 protein: CASSLIDSSREQFF.

The chain has TRBV9 and TRBJ2-3. Germline V gene lookup returns CDR1 SGDLS and CDR2 YYNGEE. The CDR3 has 14 amino acids. The CDR3 reads CASSEVLATDTQYF.

The chain uses TRBV6-4 and TRBJ1-6; TCRdb gives TRBD1 as the D gene, but with no DNA this cannot be confirmed. In germline, CDR1 is MRHNA, CDR2 SNTAGT. CDR3 length: 14 residues. CDR3 in amino acids: CASARDRLNSPLHF.

The rearrangement links TRBV6-6 to TRBJ1-5. This CDR3 is 14 amino acids long. Germline values: CDR1 MNHNY, CDR2 SVGAGI (reference sequence). The CDR3 sequence is CASSYGPINQPQHF.

The CDR3 reads CASSLSDWAGEAKNIQYF. The rearrangement uses TRBV5-8 and TRBJ2-4; no DNA is available, so the TRBD1 call from TCRdb remains unchecked. The CDR3 is made up of 18 amino acids. Looked up from germline, CDR1 is SGHTS and CDR2 is YDEGEE.

This chain links TRBV19 with TRBJ1-1; TCRdb's D call of TRBD1 is untestable without DNA. This CDR3 region has 12 residues. Germline CDR1 reads LNHDA; CDR2 reads SQIVND (reference sequence). CDR3 sequence reads: CASSTGITEAFF.

The rearrangement joins TRBV3-1 to TRBJ2-5; TCRdb's assignment of TRBD1 cannot be checked, as there is no DNA. The CDR3 is 17 residues long. The germline CDR1 and CDR2 sequences are LGHDT and YNNKEL (reference sequence). The CDR3 is CASSQERGGTNQETQYF.

This chain uses TRBV7-2 with TRBJ1-1; TCRdb's D call, TRBD1, is unchecked because there is no DNA. CDR1 and CDR2 from the germline V gene are SGHTA and FQGNSA. The CDR3 sequence is 15 residues long. The CDR3 spells CASSLKVAGGTEAFF. The entire variable domain, with the rest obtained from reference TRBV7-2 and TRBJ1-1, is as follows: GAGVSQSPSNKVTEKGKDVELRCDPISGHTALYWYRQSLGQGLEFLIYFQGNSAPDKSGLPSDRFSAERTGGSVSTLTIQRTQQEDSAVYLCASSLKVAGGTEAFFGQGTRLTVV.

The rearrangement uses TRBV5-1 and TRBJ1-5; the D call from TCRdb, TRBD1, cannot be confirmed without DNA. The CDR3 covers 14 residues. The germline gives CDR1 SGHRS, CDR2 YFSETQ. This CDR3 reads CASSPQGPNQPQHF.

The genes are TRBV20-1 and TRBJ2-2; TCRdb indicates TRBD1, and absent DNA this call remains unverified. CDR1 is DFQATT and CDR2 is SNEGSKA in the germline V gene (reference sequence). The CDR3 extends over 15 amino acids. This CDR3 reads CSASYSDRGPGELFF.

The chain has TRBV5-1 and TRBJ2-3; TCRdb designates TRBD1, a call that cannot be tested without DNA. Germline V gene lookup returns CDR1 SGHRS and CDR2 YFSETQ. CDR3 length equals 16 residues. The CDR3: CASSLALQGDTDTQYF.

This chain joins TRBV25-1 and TRBJ1-3; TCRdb picks TRBD1, but there is no DNA to check that call. Germline CDR1 MGHDK, CDR2 SYGVNS. The CDR3 totals 15 residues. The CDR3 is CASSGDGGYGNTIYF.

The chain couples TRBV12-3 or TRBV12-4 to TRBJ2-2; there is no DNA to check the TCRdb D call of TRBD2. This CDR3 contains 13 residues. CDR3 protein: CANQGGSTGELFF.

The chain's CDR3 is CASSQDGASGRARDTQYF. The chain employs TRBV4-2 and TRBJ2-3; TCRdb selects TRBD2, and the lack of DNA leaves this call unchecked. CDR1 LGHNA and CDR2 YNFKEQ come from the germline V gene. The CDR3 sequence is 18 residues long.

The rearrangement joins TRBV29-1 to TRBJ2-1. The CDR3 is 11 residues long. Germline V gives CDR1 SQVTM, CDR2 ANQGSEA. This chain's CDR3 is CSARSYNEQFF.

This chain connects TRBV20-1 to TRBJ2-3. The germline gives CDR1 DFQATT, CDR2 SNEGSKA (reference sequence). The CDR3 runs 16 residues. The CDR3 protein is CSARYFNVIGADTQYF.

The rearrangement uses TRBV20-1 and TRBJ2-2; TCRdb lists TRBD2, though no DNA is available to test this call. This CDR3 has 15 residues. Germline-derived CDR1 and CDR2 are DFQATT and SNEGSKA (reference sequence). CDR3 loop: CSANSLGLNTGELFF.

The chain couples TRBV5-6 to TRBJ2-7; the D call of TRBD2 rests on TCRdb alone, since no DNA is present to check it. The CDR3 totals 13 residues. CDR1 and CDR2 (germline): SGHDT, YYEEEE. CDR3 region: CASSSTGGDEQYF.

V and J are TRBV4-1 and TRBJ2-5; TCRdb calls TRBD2, which cannot be checked without DNA. Germline V gene sequence: CDR1 MGHRA, CDR2 YSYEKL. This CDR3 comprises 16 residues. The CDR3: CASSPTTSRGLETQYF.

This sequence joins TRBV4-2 and TRBJ2-1; TCRdb designates TRBD2, a call that cannot be tested without DNA. CDR1 LGHNA and CDR2 YNFKEQ come from the germline V gene. The CDR3 covers 16 residues. The CDR3 reads CASSPMAGGPGNEQFF.

The rearrangement joins TRBV5-1 to TRBJ1-5. Per the germline V gene, CDR1 is SGHRS and CDR2 is YFSETQ. CDR3 length: 14 residues. This CDR3 is CASSDGLGNQPQHF.

The chain employs TRBV11-2 and TRBJ2-1; absent DNA, TCRdb's TRBD1 call cannot be checked. Germline V lookup: CDR1 SGHAT, CDR2 FQNNGV. The CDR3 consists of 17 residues. The CDR3 protein is CASSSRPGQGMGGEQFF.

The rearrangement uses TRBV7-2 and TRBJ2-3; TCRdb reports TRBD2, a call that lacks DNA to check it against. The CDR3 covers 15 residues. CDR1 and CDR2 (germline): SGHTA, FQGNSA. The CDR3 is CASSASGRVADTQYF.

V usage is TRBV6-1 and J usage is TRBJ1-3. The germline CDR1 and CDR2 sequences are MNHNS and SASEGT. The CDR3 has 15 amino acids. CDR3: CASSEGFFSGNTIYF.

This rearrangement joins TRBV7-2 to TRBJ2-6. Germline lookup yields CDR1 SGHTA and CDR2 FQGNSA. This CDR3 contains 16 residues. CDR3 in amino acids: CASSLSIATGANVLTF.

The chain recombines TRBV5-6 with TRBJ2-1; TCRdb names TRBD1, which stays unverified in the absence of DNA. The germline V gene has CDR1 SGHDT and CDR2 YYEEEE. There are 13 residues in the CDR3. The CDR3 loop reads CASVGAPNNEQFF.

The chain links TRBV12-3 or TRBV12-4 to TRBJ2-5; TCRdb's assignment of TRBD1 cannot be checked, as there is no DNA. This CDR3 spans 13 amino acids. CDR3 loop: CASSPTVAETQYF.